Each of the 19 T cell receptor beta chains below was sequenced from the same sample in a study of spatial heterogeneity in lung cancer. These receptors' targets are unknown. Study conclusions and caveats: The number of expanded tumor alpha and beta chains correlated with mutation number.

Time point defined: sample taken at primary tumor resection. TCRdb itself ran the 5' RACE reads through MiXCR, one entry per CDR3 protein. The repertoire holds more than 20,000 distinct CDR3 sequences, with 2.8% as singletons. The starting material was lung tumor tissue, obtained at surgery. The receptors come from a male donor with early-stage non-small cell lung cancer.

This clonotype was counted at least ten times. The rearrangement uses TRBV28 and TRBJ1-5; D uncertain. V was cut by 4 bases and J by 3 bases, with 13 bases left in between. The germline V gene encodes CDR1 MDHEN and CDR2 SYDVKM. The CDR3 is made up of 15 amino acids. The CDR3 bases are TGTGCCAGCAGTTGGGCGAGAGTATCCAATCAGCCCCAGCATTTT. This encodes CASSWARVSNQPQHF. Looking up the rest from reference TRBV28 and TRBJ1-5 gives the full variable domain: DVKVTQSSRYLVKRTGEKVFLECVQDMDHENMFWYRQDPGLGLRLIYFSYDVKMKEKGDIPEGYSVSREKKERFSLILESASTNQTSMYLCASSWARVSNQPQHFGDGTRLSIL.

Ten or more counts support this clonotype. The CDR3 region is CARRKGISYEQYF. CDR3 DNA sequence: TGTGCCAGACGGAAGGGGATAAGCTACGAGCAGTACTTC. This chain links TRBV9 with TRBJ2-7, with D perhaps TRBD1 (5 bases). Per the germline V gene, CDR1 is SGDLS and CDR2 is YYNGEE. The CDR3 runs 13 residues. Trimming took off 8 bases at V and 3 bases at J, with 15 bases between the two ends.

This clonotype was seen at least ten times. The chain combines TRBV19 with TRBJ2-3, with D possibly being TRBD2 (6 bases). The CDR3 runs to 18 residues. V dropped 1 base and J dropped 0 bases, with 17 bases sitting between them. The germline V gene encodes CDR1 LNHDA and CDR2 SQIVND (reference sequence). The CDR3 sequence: CASSIVLIGSSSTDTQYF. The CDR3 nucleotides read TGTGCCAGTAGTATAGTCCTTATCGGGAGCTCTAGCACAGATACGCAGTATTTT.

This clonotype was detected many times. DNA for the CDR3: TGTGCCAGCAGAACATCTAGCGGCCTAGAGACCCAGTACTTC. Encoded protein: CASRTSSGLETQYF. The chain employs TRBV2 and TRBJ2-5, with 7 bases that match TRBD2. This CDR3 region has 14 residues. Germline V gene sequence: CDR1 SNHLY, CDR2 FYNNEI. V trimming: 6 bases; J trimming: 4 bases; junction bases outside the gene matches: 8. The full variable domain, in which reference TRBV2 and TRBJ2-5 provide the parts outside the CDR3, is EPEVTQTPSHQVTQMGQEVILRCVPISNHLYFYWYRQILGQKVEFLVSFYNNEISEKSEIFDDQFSVERPDGSNFTLKIRSTKLEDSAMYFCASRTSSGLETQYFGPGTRLLVL.

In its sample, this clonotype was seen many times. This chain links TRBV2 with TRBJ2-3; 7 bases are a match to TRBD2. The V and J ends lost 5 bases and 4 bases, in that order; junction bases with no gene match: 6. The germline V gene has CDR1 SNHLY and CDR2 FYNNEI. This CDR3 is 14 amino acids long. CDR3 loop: CASSSTSQSDTQYF. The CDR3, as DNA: TGTGCCAGCAGTTCGACTAGCCAGTCAGATACGCAGTATTTT.

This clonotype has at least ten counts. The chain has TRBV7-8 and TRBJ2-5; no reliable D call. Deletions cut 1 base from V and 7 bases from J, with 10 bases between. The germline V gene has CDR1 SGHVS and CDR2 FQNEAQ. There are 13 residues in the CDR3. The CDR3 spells CASSLEGSSTQYF. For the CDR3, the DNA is TGTGCCAGCAGCTTAGAGGGCAGTTCGACCCAGTACTTC.

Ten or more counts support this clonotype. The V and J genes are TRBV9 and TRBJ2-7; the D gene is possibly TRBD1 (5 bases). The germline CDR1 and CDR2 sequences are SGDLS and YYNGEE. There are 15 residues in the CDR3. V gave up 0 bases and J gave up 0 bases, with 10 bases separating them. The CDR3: CASSVGPQGSYEQYF. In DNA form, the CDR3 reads TGTGCCAGCAGCGTAGGGCCCCAGGGCTCCTACGAGCAGTACTTC.

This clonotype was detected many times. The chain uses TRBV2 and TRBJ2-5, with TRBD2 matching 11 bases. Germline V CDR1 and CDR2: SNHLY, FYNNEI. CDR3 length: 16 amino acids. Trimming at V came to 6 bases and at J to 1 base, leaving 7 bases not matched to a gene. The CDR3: CASSAGTSGSQETQYF. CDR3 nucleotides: TGTGCCAGCAGCGCCGGGACTAGCGGCTCCCAAGAGACCCAGTACTTC. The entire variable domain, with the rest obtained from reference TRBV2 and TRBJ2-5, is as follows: EPEVTQTPSHQVTQMGQEVILRCVPISNHLYFYWYRQILGQKVEFLVSFYNNEISEKSEIFDDQFSVERPDGSNFTLKIRSTKLEDSAMYFCASSAGTSGSQETQYFGPGTRLLVL.

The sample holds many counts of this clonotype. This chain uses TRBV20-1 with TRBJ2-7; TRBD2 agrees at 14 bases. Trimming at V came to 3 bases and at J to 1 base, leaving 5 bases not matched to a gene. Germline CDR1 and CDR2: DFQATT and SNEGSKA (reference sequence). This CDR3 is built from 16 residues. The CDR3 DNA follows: TGCAGTGCTAGCGGGACTAGCGGGAGAGGTTCCTACGAGCAGTACTTC. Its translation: CSASGTSGRGSYEQYF.

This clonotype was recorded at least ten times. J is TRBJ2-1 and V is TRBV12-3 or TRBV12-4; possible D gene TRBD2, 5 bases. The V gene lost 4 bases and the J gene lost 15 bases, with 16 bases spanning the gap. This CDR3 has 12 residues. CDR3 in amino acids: CASSSGSEDAFF. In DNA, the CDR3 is TGTGCCAGCAGTTCGGGATCAGAAGACGCGTTCTTC.

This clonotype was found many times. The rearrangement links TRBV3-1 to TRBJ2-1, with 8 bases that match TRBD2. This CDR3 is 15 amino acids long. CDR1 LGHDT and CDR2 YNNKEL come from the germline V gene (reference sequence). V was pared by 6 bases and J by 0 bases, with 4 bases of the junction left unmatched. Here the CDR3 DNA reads TGTGCCAGCAGTCCAAGCGGGGGCTCCTACAATGAGCAGTTCTTC. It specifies CASSPSGGSYNEQFF.

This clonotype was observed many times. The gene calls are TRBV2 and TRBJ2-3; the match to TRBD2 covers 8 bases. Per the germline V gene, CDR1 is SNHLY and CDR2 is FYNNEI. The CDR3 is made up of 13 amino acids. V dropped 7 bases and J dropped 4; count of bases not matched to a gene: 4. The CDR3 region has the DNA TGTGCCAGCACCGGACTAGCAGCAGATACGCAGTATTTT. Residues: CASTGLAADTQYF. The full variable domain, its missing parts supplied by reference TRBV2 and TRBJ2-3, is EPEVTQTPSHQVTQMGQEVILRCVPISNHLYFYWYRQILGQKVEFLVSFYNNEISEKSEIFDDQFSVERPDGSNFTLKIRSTKLEDSAMYFCASTGLAADTQYFGPGTRLTVL.

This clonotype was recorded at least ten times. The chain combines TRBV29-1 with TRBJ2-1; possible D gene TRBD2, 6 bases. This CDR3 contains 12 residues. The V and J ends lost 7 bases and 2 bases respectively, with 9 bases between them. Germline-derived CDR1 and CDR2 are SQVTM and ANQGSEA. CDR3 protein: CSGGGTYNEQFF. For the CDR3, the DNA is TGCAGCGGGGGCGGGACCTACAATGAGCAGTTCTTC.

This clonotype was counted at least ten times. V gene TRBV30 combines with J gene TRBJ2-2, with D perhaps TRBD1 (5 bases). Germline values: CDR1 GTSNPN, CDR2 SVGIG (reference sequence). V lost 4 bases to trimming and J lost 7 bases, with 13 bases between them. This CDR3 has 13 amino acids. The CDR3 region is CAWTRGRHGELFF. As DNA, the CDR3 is TGTGCCTGGACTAGGGGTCGGCACGGGGAGCTGTTTTTT.

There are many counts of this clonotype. The chain's CDR3 is CASSHPGQNQPQHF. For the CDR3, the DNA is TGTGCCAGCAGCCATCCGGGACAGAATCAGCCCCAGCATTTT. The chain recombines TRBV7-9 with TRBJ1-5; 7 bases map to TRBD1. V gave up 5 bases and J gave up 4 bases; unmatched junction bases: 5. The germline gives CDR1 SEHNR, CDR2 FQNEAQ (reference sequence). The CDR3 extends over 14 amino acids.

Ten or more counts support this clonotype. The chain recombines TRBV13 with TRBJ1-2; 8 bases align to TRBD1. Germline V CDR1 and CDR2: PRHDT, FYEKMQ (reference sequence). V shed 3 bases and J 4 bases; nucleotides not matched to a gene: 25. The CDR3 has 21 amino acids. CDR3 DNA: TGTGCCAGCAGCTTGTACCCCGCGGTGCGCCCCGGACAGGGCATTGGCTATGGCTACACCTTC. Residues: CASSLYPAVRPGQGIGYGYTF.

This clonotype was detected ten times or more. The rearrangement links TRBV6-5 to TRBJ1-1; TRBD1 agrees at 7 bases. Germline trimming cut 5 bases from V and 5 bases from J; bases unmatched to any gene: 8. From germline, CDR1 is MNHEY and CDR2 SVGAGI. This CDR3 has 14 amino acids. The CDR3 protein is CASSPQGVKTEAFF. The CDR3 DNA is TGTGCCAGCAGTCCCCAGGGGGTCAAAACTGAAGCTTTCTTT.

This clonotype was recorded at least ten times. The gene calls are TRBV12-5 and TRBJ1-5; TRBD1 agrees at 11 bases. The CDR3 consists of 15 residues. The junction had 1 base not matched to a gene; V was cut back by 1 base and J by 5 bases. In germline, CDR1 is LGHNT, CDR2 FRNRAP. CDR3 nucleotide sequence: TGTGCTAGTGGTTTGGCGGGACAGGGGGATCAGCCCCAGCATTTT. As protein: CASGLAGQGDQPQHF.

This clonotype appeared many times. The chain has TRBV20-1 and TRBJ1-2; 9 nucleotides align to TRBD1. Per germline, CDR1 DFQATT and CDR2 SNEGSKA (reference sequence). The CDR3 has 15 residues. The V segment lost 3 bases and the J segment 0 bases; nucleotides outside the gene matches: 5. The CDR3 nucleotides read TGCAGTGCTAGGGGGGGACAGGGATCTAACTATGGCTACACCTTC. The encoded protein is CSARGGQGSNYGYTF.